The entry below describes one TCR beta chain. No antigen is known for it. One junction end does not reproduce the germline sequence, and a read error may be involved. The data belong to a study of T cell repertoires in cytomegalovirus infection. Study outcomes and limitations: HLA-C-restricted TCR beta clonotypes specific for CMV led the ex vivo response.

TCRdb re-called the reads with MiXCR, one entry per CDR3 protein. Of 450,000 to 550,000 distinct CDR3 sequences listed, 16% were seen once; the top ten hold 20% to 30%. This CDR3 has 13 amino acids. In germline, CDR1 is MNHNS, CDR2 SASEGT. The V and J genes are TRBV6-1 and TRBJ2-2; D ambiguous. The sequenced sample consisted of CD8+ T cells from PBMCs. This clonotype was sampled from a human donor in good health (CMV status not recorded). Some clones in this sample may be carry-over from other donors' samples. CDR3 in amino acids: CARGEENAGELFF. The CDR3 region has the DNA TGTGCCAGGGGTGAAGAGAACGCCGGGGAGCTGTTTTTT.